A selection of T cell receptor beta chains follows, all from one sample in a study of T cell responses to AZD1222 COVID-19 vaccine. This table comes from immunoSEQ multiplex PCR, and its TCRdb copy is limited to in-frame clones, with some not included. The sample carries over 150,000 clones, over 80% recorded once. Sequencing was performed on peripheral blood, taken 28 days after the second dose of the MenACWY control vaccine. These receptors came from an adult who received the MenACWY meningococcal vaccine as a control. CDR3s include the opening cysteine and the closing phenylalanine or tryptophan. Fields, in order: J gene, V gene, clone size, D gene, CDR3 protein, CDR3 DNA. D genes are given only for firm matches. Not all rows give a size; the values are once, few, many and, for expanded clones, a class.

j_call: TRBJ2-5
v_call: TRBV11-3
clone_size: NA
d_call: NA
cdr3_aa: CASSLDGQETQYF
cdr3_nt: TGTGCCAGCAGCTTAGACGGTCAAGAGACCCAGTACTTC

j_call: TRBJ1-1
v_call: TRBV6-5
clone_size: few
d_call: NA
cdr3_aa: CASSYSREHTEAFF
cdr3_nt: TGTGCCAGCAGTTACTCTAGGGAGCACACTGAAGCTTTCTTT

j_call: TRBJ1-4
v_call: TRBV21-1
clone_size: NA
d_call: NA
cdr3_aa: CASSKVFAGLNEKLFF
cdr3_nt: TGTGCCAGCAGCAAGGTCTTCGCAGGCCTGAATGAAAAACTGTTTTTT

j_call: TRBJ2-3
v_call: TRBV28
clone_size: NA
d_call: TRBD1
cdr3_aa: CASSGTEGADTQYF
cdr3_nt: TGTGCCAGTTCAGGGACAGAAGGAGCAGATACGCAGTATTTT

j_call: TRBJ2-3
v_call: TRBV6-4
clone_size: NA
d_call: NA
cdr3_aa: CASSSGLTDTQYF
cdr3_nt: TGTGCCAGCAGTTCAGGGCTTACAGATACGCAGTATTTT

j_call: TRBJ1-2
v_call: TRBV12-3/TRBV12-4
clone_size: NA
d_call: NA
cdr3_aa: CASSLGEGYGYTF
cdr3_nt: TGTGCCAGCAGTTTGGGTGAAGGGTATGGCTACACCTTC

j_call: TRBJ2-6
v_call: TRBV15
clone_size: NA
d_call: TRBD1
cdr3_aa: CATRSGQGFSSGANVLTF
cdr3_nt: TGTGCCACCAGATCGGGACAGGGGTTTTCCTCTGGGGCCAACGTCCTGACTTTC

j_call: TRBJ1-3
v_call: TRBV25-1
clone_size: once
d_call: TRBD1
cdr3_aa: CASSPLPGQGSSGNTIYF
cdr3_nt: TGTGCCAGCAGTCCCCTTCCGGGACAGGGGTCGTCTGGAAACACCATATATTTT

j_call: TRBJ1-5
v_call: TRBV6-5
clone_size: NA
d_call: NA
cdr3_aa: CASSYWGGNQPQHF
cdr3_nt: TGTGCCAGCAGTTACTGGGGTGGGAATCAGCCCCAGCATTTT

j_call: TRBJ1-2
v_call: TRBV5-1
clone_size: NA
d_call: TRBD1
cdr3_aa: CASSLAGQNYGYTF
cdr3_nt: TGCGCCAGCAGCTTGGCGGGACAGAACTATGGCTACACCTTC

j_call: TRBJ2-1
v_call: TRBV25-1
clone_size: NA
d_call: TRBD2
cdr3_aa: CASSVKRGDPYNEQFF
cdr3_nt: TGTGCCAGCAGTGTAAAACGGGGGGACCCCTACAATGAGCAGTTCTTC

j_call: TRBJ2-3
v_call: TRBV20-1
clone_size: NA
d_call: NA
cdr3_aa: CRLGGPDTQYF
cdr3_nt: TGCAGACTAGGAGGGCCAGATACGCAGTATTTT

j_call: TRBJ1-1
v_call: TRBV12-3/TRBV12-4
clone_size: NA
d_call: NA
cdr3_aa: CASSRDIAEAFF
cdr3_nt: TGTGCCAGCAGTCGCGACATAGCGGAAGCTTTCTTT

j_call: TRBJ2-2
v_call: TRBV6-1
clone_size: NA
d_call: NA
cdr3_aa: CASSERRVLTGELFF
cdr3_nt: TGTGCCAGCAGTGAACGCAGGGTCCTCACCGGGGAGCTGTTTTTT

j_call: TRBJ1-5
v_call: TRBV2
clone_size: NA
d_call: NA
cdr3_aa: CASTGDSNQPQHF
cdr3_nt: TGTGCCAGCACTGGGGACAGCAATCAGCCCCAGCATTTT

j_call: TRBJ1-1
v_call: TRBV7-2
clone_size: NA
d_call: NA
cdr3_aa: CASTVLTPNTEAFF
cdr3_nt: TGTGCCAGCACCGTGCTGACTCCGAACACTGAAGCTTTCTTT

j_call: TRBJ1-6
v_call: TRBV7-8
clone_size: once
d_call: NA
cdr3_aa: CASSQGTDGIGSPLHF
cdr3_nt: TGTGCCAGCAGTCAAGGAACGGACGGGATTGGGTCACCCCTCCACTTT

j_call: TRBJ1-3
v_call: TRBV4-3
clone_size: NA
d_call: NA
cdr3_aa: CASSQDLARNSGNTIYF
cdr3_nt: TGCGCCAGCAGCCAAGATTTGGCCAGGAACTCTGGAAACACCATATATTTT

j_call: TRBJ2-5
v_call: TRBV5-1
clone_size: NA
d_call: NA
cdr3_aa: CASSFSIGKGETQYF
cdr3_nt: TGCGCCAGCAGCTTTTCTATAGGGAAAGGAGAGACCCAGTACTTC

j_call: TRBJ1-1
v_call: TRBV19
clone_size: NA
d_call: NA
cdr3_aa: CASKAGQGSSSTEAFF
cdr3_nt: TGTGCCAGTAAAGCGGGGCAAGGGTCATCGAGCACTGAAGCTTTCTTT

j_call: TRBJ2-5
v_call: TRBV5-1
clone_size: NA
d_call: NA
cdr3_aa: CASSGGMSETQYF
cdr3_nt: TGCGCCAGCAGCGGGGGAATGAGCGAGACCCAGTACTTC

j_call: TRBJ2-4
v_call: TRBV18
clone_size: NA
d_call: TRBD1
cdr3_aa: CASSRNGQGENIQYF
cdr3_nt: TGTGCCAGCTCCCGCAATGGACAGGGAGAAAACATTCAGTACTTC

j_call: TRBJ1-2
v_call: TRBV18
clone_size: NA
d_call: NA
cdr3_aa: CASSPDGDYGYTF
cdr3_nt: TGTGCCAGCTCACCGGACGGAGACTATGGCTACACCTTC

j_call: TRBJ2-2
v_call: TRBV27
clone_size: NA
d_call: TRBD2
cdr3_aa: CASSSLGLAGANTGELFF
cdr3_nt: TGTGCCAGCAGTTCATTAGGACTAGCGGGGGCGAACACCGGGGAGCTGTTTTTT

j_call: TRBJ2-7
v_call: TRBV7-9
clone_size: NA
d_call: TRBD2
cdr3_aa: CASSPSGGGYEQYF
cdr3_nt: TGTGCCAGCAGCCCGAGCGGCGGGGGGTACGAGCAGTACTTC

j_call: TRBJ2-6
v_call: TRBV19
clone_size: NA
d_call: NA
cdr3_aa: CASSMSERRSGANVLTF
cdr3_nt: TGTGCCAGTAGTATGTCAGAACGCCGCTCTGGGGCCAACGTCCTGACTTTC

j_call: TRBJ1-5
v_call: TRBV3-1/TRBV3-2
clone_size: NA
d_call: NA
cdr3_aa: CASSSSGTLGQPQHF
cdr3_nt: TGTGCCAGCAGCTCCTCCGGGACCCTCGGTCAGCCCCAGCATTTT

j_call: TRBJ1-1
v_call: TRBV6-1
clone_size: NA
d_call: NA
cdr3_aa: CASSPSVSTEAFF
cdr3_nt: TGTGCCAGCAGCCCTTCTGTGAGCACTGAAGCTTTCTTT

j_call: TRBJ1-2
v_call: TRBV2
clone_size: once
d_call: TRBD1
cdr3_aa: CASRLTGQDGYTF
cdr3_nt: TGTGCCAGCAGACTGACTGGACAGGATGGCTACACCTTC

j_call: TRBJ1-2
v_call: TRBV3-1/TRBV3-2
clone_size: NA
d_call: NA
cdr3_aa: CASSPVFMGGQGGYTF
cdr3_nt: TGTGCCAGCAGCCCTGTATTTATGGGGGGCCAGGGTGGCTACACCTTC

j_call: TRBJ2-7
v_call: TRBV6-5
clone_size: NA
d_call: NA
cdr3_aa: CASRSGSYEQYF
cdr3_nt: TGTGCCAGCAGGAGTGGAAGCTACGAGCAGTACTTC

j_call: TRBJ2-5
v_call: TRBV5-5
clone_size: NA
d_call: TRBD2
cdr3_aa: CASSSRTTSSGQETQYF
cdr3_nt: TGTGCCAGCAGCTCCCGTACGACGTCTAGCGGCCAAGAGACCCAGTACTTC

j_call: TRBJ1-2
v_call: TRBV7-2
clone_size: NA
d_call: TRBD1
cdr3_aa: CASSLHRQGTGYGYTF
cdr3_nt: TGTGCCAGCAGCTTACACCGACAGGGGACGGGATATGGCTACACCTTC

j_call: TRBJ2-1
v_call: TRBV24-1
clone_size: NA
d_call: NA
cdr3_aa: CAARNYNEQFF
cdr3_nt: TGTGCCGCGCGGAATTACAATGAGCAGTTCTTC

j_call: TRBJ2-7
v_call: TRBV7-2
clone_size: few
d_call: NA
cdr3_aa: CASSLDRALTYEQYF
cdr3_nt: TGTGCCAGCAGCTTAGACAGGGCCCTAACCTACGAGCAGTACTTC

j_call: TRBJ2-7
v_call: TRBV2
clone_size: NA
d_call: NA
cdr3_aa: CASGSQWMNEQYF
cdr3_nt: TGTGCCAGCGGGAGCCAGTGGATGAACGAGCAGTACTTC

j_call: TRBJ2-1
v_call: TRBV30
clone_size: NA
d_call: TRBD1
cdr3_aa: CAWSVQGADGEQFF
cdr3_nt: TGTGCCTGGAGTGTACAGGGGGCGGACGGTGAGCAGTTCTTC

j_call: TRBJ1-2
v_call: TRBV5-1
clone_size: NA
d_call: TRBD1
cdr3_aa: CASRTGTGGGYTF
cdr3_nt: TGCGCCAGTCGGACCGGGACAGGGGGTGGCTACACCTTC

j_call: TRBJ1-6
v_call: TRBV7-2
clone_size: NA
d_call: TRBD1
cdr3_aa: CASSLSPGGYNSPLHF
cdr3_nt: TGTGCCAGCAGCTTATCCCCAGGGGGGTATAATTCACCCCTCCACTTT

j_call: TRBJ2-7
v_call: TRBV11-3
clone_size: NA
d_call: TRBD2
cdr3_aa: CASSRTSGATYEQYF
cdr3_nt: TGTGCCAGCAGCCGAACTAGCGGGGCCACCTACGAGCAGTACTTC

j_call: TRBJ1-6
v_call: TRBV5-1
clone_size: NA
d_call: TRBD1
cdr3_aa: CASSSTGTGGSPLHF
cdr3_nt: TGCGCCAGCAGCTCAACCGGGACAGGGGGCTCACCCCTCCACTTT

j_call: TRBJ1-4
v_call: TRBV18
clone_size: NA
d_call: TRBD1
cdr3_aa: CASSPLGQNNEKLFF
cdr3_nt: TGTGCCAGCTCACCACTGGGACAGAATAATGAAAAACTGTTTTTT

j_call: TRBJ1-5
v_call: TRBV2
clone_size: NA
d_call: TRBD1
cdr3_aa: CASSDVTGGNQPQHF
cdr3_nt: TGTGCCAGCAGTGACGTAACAGGGGGCAATCAGCCCCAGCATTTT

j_call: TRBJ1-5
v_call: TRBV19
clone_size: NA
d_call: TRBD1
cdr3_aa: CASRTTGGSNQPQHF
cdr3_nt: TGTGCCAGTAGAACGACAGGGGGGAGCAATCAGCCCCAGCATTTT

j_call: TRBJ2-1
v_call: TRBV7-6
clone_size: NA
d_call: TRBD1
cdr3_aa: CASSTETGGYNEQFF
cdr3_nt: TGTGCCAGCAGCACGGAGACAGGGGGATACAATGAGCAGTTCTTC

j_call: TRBJ2-7
v_call: TRBV28
clone_size: NA
d_call: NA
cdr3_aa: CASSSGHYYEQYF
cdr3_nt: TGTGCCAGCAGTTCGGGACATTACTACGAGCAGTACTTC

j_call: TRBJ2-6
v_call: TRBV5-6
clone_size: NA
d_call: TRBD1
cdr3_aa: CASSKTGGSGANVLTF
cdr3_nt: TGTGCCAGCAGCAAAACAGGGGGCTCTGGGGCCAACGTCCTGACTTTC

j_call: TRBJ2-2
v_call: TRBV19
clone_size: NA
d_call: TRBD2
cdr3_aa: CASSPTSGVGELFF
cdr3_nt: TGTGCCAGTAGTCCGACTAGCGGGGTCGGGGAGCTGTTTTTT

j_call: TRBJ1-2
v_call: TRBV7-3
clone_size: NA
d_call: NA
cdr3_aa: CASSMGYYGYTF
cdr3_nt: TGTGCCAGCTCGATGGGGTACTATGGCTACACCTTC

j_call: TRBJ1-2
v_call: TRBV7-9
clone_size: NA
d_call: TRBD1
cdr3_aa: CASSATGGSGYTF
cdr3_nt: TGTGCCAGCAGCGCTACAGGGGGAAGTGGCTACACCTTC

j_call: TRBJ2-2
v_call: TRBV13
clone_size: NA
d_call: TRBD1
cdr3_aa: CASSSSPSQGDTGELFF
cdr3_nt: TGTGCCAGCAGCTCCTCACCCTCACAGGGGGACACCGGGGAGCTGTTTTTT

j_call: TRBJ2-7
v_call: TRBV5-5
clone_size: NA
d_call: TRBD1
cdr3_aa: CARRAGDRGTYEQYF
cdr3_nt: TGTGCCAGGAGAGCCGGGGACAGGGGCACCTACGAGCAGTACTTC

j_call: TRBJ2-7
v_call: TRBV2
clone_size: NA
d_call: TRBD2
cdr3_aa: CASSSARGGGYEQYF
cdr3_nt: TGTGCCAGCAGTTCGGCGCGGGGGGGAGGCTACGAGCAGTACTTC

j_call: TRBJ1-1
v_call: TRBV7-8
clone_size: NA
d_call: TRBD1
cdr3_aa: CASSFTTGEWMNTEAFF
cdr3_nt: TGTGCCAGCAGCTTTACAACAGGGGAATGGATGAACACTGAAGCTTTCTTT

j_call: TRBJ1-2
v_call: TRBV11-2
clone_size: NA
d_call: NA
cdr3_aa: CASSLDLSRGGYTF
cdr3_nt: TGTGCCAGCAGCTTAGATCTTAGCAGGGGCGGCTACACCTTC

j_call: TRBJ2-7
v_call: TRBV27
clone_size: once
d_call: NA
cdr3_aa: CASSSLSGEQYF
cdr3_nt: TGTGCCAGCAGTTCTCTCAGTGGCGAGCAGTACTTC

j_call: TRBJ1-1
v_call: TRBV3-1/TRBV3-2
clone_size: once
d_call: NA
cdr3_aa: CASSQTRTEAGTEAFF
cdr3_nt: TGTGCCAGCAGCCAGACTCGGACGGAAGCGGGCACTGAAGCTTTCTTT

j_call: TRBJ1-1
v_call: TRBV3-1/TRBV3-2
clone_size: NA
d_call: NA
cdr3_aa: CASSQGGGSTEAFF
cdr3_nt: TGTGCCAGCAGCCAAGGGGGGGGCTCCACTGAAGCTTTCTTT

j_call: TRBJ2-1
v_call: TRBV4-2
clone_size: NA
d_call: NA
cdr3_aa: CASSWITENEQFF
cdr3_nt: TGTGCCAGCAGCTGGATCACAGAGAATGAGCAGTTCTTC